Shown below are 28 T cell receptor beta chains from a single sample sequenced in a study of vaccination effects on CD4 cells after COVID-19. Their antigen targets remain unknown. Generated by immunoSEQ multiplex PCR, the TCRdb table keeps only in-frame clones and is missing some. The data contain more than 40,000 clones, 65% to 75% of them singletons. ViraFEST assay sequencing came after antigen-specific CD4+ T cells were expanded with viral peptide pools. Isolating CD4+ T cells followed less than 11 days of culture. It was two doses of either the BNT162b2 or mRNA-1273 vaccine that participants received. Sequences were derived from CD4+ T cells from PBMCs cultured with HCoV-OC43 spike peptides, sampled after COVID-19 vaccination. Subset in this sample: HCoV-OC43 spike overlapping peptide pool stimulation. The receptors were gathered from a human donor who received a COVID-19 vaccine.

There are a few counts of this clone. Here the CDR3 reads CASSSQGADQPQHF. The CDR3 nucleotides are TGTGCCAGCAGCTCCCAGGGGGCCGATCAGCCCCAGCATTTT. V and J are TRBV7-9 and TRBJ1-5; 8 bases are shared with TRBD1. The CDR3 is 14 residues long. The V and J ends lost 4 bases and 5 bases, in that order; junction bases with no gene match: 4. Germline CDR1 SEHNR, CDR2 FQNEAQ (reference sequence).

The V gene is TRBV20-1, the J gene TRBJ2-7, with D perhaps TRBD1 (5 bases). The CDR3 has 11 amino acids. Germline loops: CDR1 DFQATT, CDR2 SNEGSKA (reference sequence). Trimming took off 5 bases at V and 3 bases at J, with 8 bases between the two ends. The CDR3 reads CSASTVYEQYF. In DNA form, the CDR3 reads TGCAGTGCTTCGACAGTCTACGAGCAGTACTTC.

The chain is built from TRBV9 and TRBJ2-4; 7 bases map to TRBD1. The CDR3 extends over 16 amino acids. Germline V gene lookup returns CDR1 SGDLS and CDR2 YYNGEE. V was pared by 0 bases and J by 0 bases, with 3 bases of the junction left unmatched. Written as DNA, the CDR3 is TGTGCCAGCAGCGTAGAGGGGGCAATAGCCAAAAACATTCAGTACTTC. Its translation is CASSVEGAIAKNIQYF.

Points on this clone: Additional DNA sequences in this sample encode the identical CDR3. The chain combines TRBV5-1 with TRBJ1-5, with D uncertain. Deletions cut 0 bases from V and 4 bases from J, with 5 bases between. Germline assignment: CDR1 SGHRS and CDR2 YFSETQ. The CDR3 length is 13 residues. This CDR3 reads CASSLVGNQPQHF. As DNA, the CDR3 is TGCGCCAGCAGCTTGGTAGGGAATCAGCCCCAGCATTTT.

J is TRBJ1-1 and V is TRBV7-2; no clear D. Germline CDR1 and CDR2: SGHTA and FQGNSA. The V and J ends lost 2 bases and 5 bases respectively, with 9 bases between them. The CDR3 extends over 13 amino acids. The CDR3 nucleotides are TGTGCCAGCAGCTTATTTGTGGAAACTGAAGCTTTCTTT. The encoded protein is CASSLFVETEAFF.

This clone occurred once. This sequence joins TRBV3-1 (or the pseudogene TRBV3-2) and TRBJ2-3; D uncertain. Per germline, CDR1 LGHDT and CDR2 YNNKEL (reference sequence). The V gene lost 1 base and the J gene lost 4 bases, with 9 bases spanning the gap. The CDR3 runs 14 residues. The CDR3 sequence: CASSQASWADTQYF. Here the CDR3 DNA reads TGTGCCAGCAGCCAAGCTTCCTGGGCAGATACGCAGTATTTT.

This chain links TRBV19 with TRBJ1-1, with D perhaps matching TRBD1 (6 bases). This CDR3 has 14 residues. Germline V gene lookup returns CDR1 LNHDA and CDR2 SQIVND (reference sequence). V was pared by 10 bases and J by 0 bases, with 15 bases between. CDR3 bases: TGTGCCACTAAACAGGGTTTGATGAACACTGAAGCTTTCTTT. Protein: CATKQGLMNTEAFF.

The gene calls are TRBV6-5 and TRBJ1-2, with D perhaps matching TRBD1 (5 bases). The CDR3 sequence is 11 residues long. Germline loops: CDR1 MNHEY, CDR2 SVGAGI. Trimming shortened V by 9 bases and J by 2 bases, and 7 bases separated the two germline ends. The CDR3 DNA is TGTGCCAGTCAGGGCAACTATGGCTACACCTTC. This sequence encodes CASQGNYGYTF.

The chain uses TRBV7-9 and TRBJ1-1; D gene unclear. Germline values: CDR1 SEHNR, CDR2 FQNEAQ (reference sequence). The CDR3 contains 16 residues. Deletions cut 1 base from V and 5 bases from J, with 17 bases between. CDR3 in amino acids: CASSLDFWLRKTEAFF. For the CDR3, the DNA is TGTGCCAGCAGCTTAGACTTTTGGTTGCGTAAAACTGAAGCTTTCTTT.

The chain links TRBV7-9 to TRBJ2-3, with TRBD2 matching 8 bases. The CDR3 has 15 amino acids. CDR1 is SEHNR, CDR2 FQNEAQ, per germline (reference sequence). V gave up 2 bases and J gave up 4 bases; unmatched junction bases: 5. The CDR3 DNA reads as TGTGCCAGCAGCTTACGCGGGGGGATCGCAGATACGCAGTATTTT. Its translation: CASSLRGGIADTQYF. Full variable domain (remainder filled in from reference TRBV7-9 and TRBJ2-3): DTGVSQNPRHKITKRGQNVTFRCDPISEHNRLYWYRQTLGQGPEFLTYFQNEAQLEKSRLLSDRFSAERPKGSFSTLEIQRTEQGDSAMYLCASSLRGGIADTQYFGPGTRLTVL.

This sequence joins TRBV7-9 and TRBJ1-2, with 8 bases identical to TRBD1. Unmatched junction bases numbered 4, after V lost 3 bases and J lost 7 bases. Germline CDR1 is SEHNR and CDR2 is FQNEAQ (reference sequence). The CDR3 loop spans 13 amino acids. DNA for the CDR3: TGTGCCAGCAGCTTCCAGGGGGCGCCTGGCTACACCTTC. Translated: CASSFQGAPGYTF.

This clone came up a few times. The chain recombines TRBV5-1 with TRBJ2-3, with TRBD2 matching over 9 bases. There are 18 residues in the CDR3. V gave up 0 bases and J gave up 4 bases; unmatched junction bases: 12. Germline V CDR1 and CDR2: SGHRS, YFSETQ. The CDR3 spells CASSLGFRAGGQADTQYF. In DNA form, the CDR3 reads TGCGCCAGCAGCTTGGGGTTTCGGGCGGGAGGGCAAGCAGATACGCAGTATTTT.

This clone was seen a few times. The chain employs TRBV5-6 and TRBJ1-4; TRBD1 matches 7 bases. Per the germline V gene, CDR1 is SGHDT and CDR2 is YYEEEE. The CDR3 is made up of 14 amino acids. V shed 6 bases, J shed 2 bases, and the junction held 4 bases outside the gene matches. For the CDR3, the DNA is TGTGCCAGCACCCGAGGGGGCACTAATGAAAAACTGTTTTTT. This codes for CASTRGGTNEKLFF. Based on the CDR3 plus reference TRBV5-6 and TRBJ1-4, the full variable domain is DAGVTQSPTHLIKTRGQQVTLRCSPKSGHDTVSWYQQALGQGPQFIFQYYEEEERQRGNFPDRFSGHQFPNYSSELNVNALLLGDSALYLCASTRGGTNEKLFFGSGTQLSVL.

The chain carries TRBV13 and TRBJ1-1; 8 bases match TRBD1. The V gene's germline CDR1 is PRHDT and CDR2 FYEKMQ (reference sequence). The CDR3 has 15 residues. V was pared by 5 bases and J by 8 bases, with 13 bases of the junction left unmatched. CDR3 bases: TGTGCCAGCAGCCAAGATGGACAGGGCGTAGACGAAGCTTTCTTT. It codes for CASSQDGQGVDEAFF.

This clone occurred once. The genes are TRBV19 and TRBJ1-4, with D unresolved. The CDR3 runs 14 residues. V was pared by 5 bases and J by 0 bases, with 7 bases between. CDR1 LNHDA and CDR2 SQIVND come from the germline V gene (reference sequence). CDR3 region: CASSPRTTNEKLFF. The CDR3 coding sequence is TGTGCCAGTAGTCCCAGGACAACTAATGAAAAACTGTTTTTT. The variable domain in full, with the rest retrieved from reference TRBV19 and TRBJ1-4, is DGGITQSPKYLFRKEGQNVTLSCEQNLNHDAMYWYRQDPGQGLRLIYYSQIVNDFQKGDIAEGYSVSREKKESFPLTVTSAQKNPTAFYLCASSPRTTNEKLFFGSGTQLSVL.

J is TRBJ1-6 and V is TRBV5-1, with D possibly matching TRBD1 (6 bases). Trimming took 4 bases from V and 7 from J, leaving 9 bases between them. Germline lookup yields CDR1 SGHRS and CDR2 YFSETQ. The CDR3 consists of 13 residues. This CDR3 is CASSLDRNSPLHF. DNA for the CDR3: TGCGCCAGCAGCCTCGACAGGAATTCACCCCTCCACTTT.

The chain combines TRBV6-2 or TRBV6-3 with TRBJ2-2, with 10 bases that match TRBD1. The junction had 6 bases not matched to a gene; V was cut back by 4 bases and J by 7 bases. CDR1 is MNHEY and CDR2 is SVGEGT in the germline V gene. CDR3 size: 15 residues. As DNA, the CDR3 is TGTGCCAGCAGTTCAGACAGGGGGCCGGTCGGGGAGCTGTTTTTT. Encoded protein: CASSSDRGPVGELFF.

The rearrangement joins TRBV5-6 to TRBJ2-1, with D tentatively TRBD2 (6 bases). The V and J ends lost 0 bases and 3 bases respectively, with 7 bases between them. The CDR3 spans 14 residues. The germline CDR1 and CDR2 sequences are SGHDT and YYEEEE. This chain's CDR3 is CASSLEDYYNEQFF. Here the CDR3 DNA reads TGTGCCAGCAGCTTGGAGGACTACTACAATGAGCAGTTCTTC.

This rearrangement joins TRBV10-2 to TRBJ2-1; 7 nucleotides match TRBD2. This CDR3 is 18 amino acids long. The V gene's germline CDR1 is WSHSY and CDR2 SAAADI. J lost 0 bases, V lost 6 bases, and 14 bases had no gene match. CDR3 DNA: TGCGCCAGCAGGGAGGGACTATTCCTAGGGTCCTCCTACAATGAGCAGTTCTTC. This codes for CASREGLFLGSSYNEQFF.

By share, this clone ranks as medium-sized. The V call is TRBV11-2, the J call TRBJ2-3, with D hard to call. CDR1 is SGHAT, CDR2 FQNNGV, per germline. The CDR3 consists of 12 residues. V gave up 4 bases and J gave up 6 bases, with 8 bases separating them. The chain's CDR3 is CASSSAADTQYF. As DNA, the CDR3 is TGTGCCAGCAGCTCGGCCGCCGATACGCAGTATTTT.

The chain joins TRBV6-6 to TRBJ2-1; TRBD1 matches at 9 bases. V was pared by 5 bases and J by 6 bases, with 11 bases of the junction left unmatched. The CDR3 covers 16 residues. Germline CDR1 is MNHNY and CDR2 is SVGAGI (reference sequence). The DNA of the CDR3 is TGTGCCAGCAGTCGAGCGGGACAGGGATTTTCCAATGAGCAGTTCTTC. Translation: CASSRAGQGFSNEQFF.

The chain's CDR3 is CASSSGQGWETQYF. CDR3 in DNA: TGTGCCAGCAGCTCCGGACAGGGGTGGGAGACCCAGTACTTC. V and J are TRBV9 and TRBJ2-5; the match to TRBD1 covers 9 bases. The CDR3 is made up of 14 amino acids. Germline values: CDR1 SGDLS, CDR2 YYNGEE. With 4 bases clipped from V and 5 bases from J, the junction kept 6 bases outside the gene matches.

The chain joins TRBV20-1 to TRBJ2-2; D remains ambiguous. Between the trimmed V and J ends, which lost 1 base and 4 bases, there was a span of 1 base. Germline values: CDR1 DFQATT, CDR2 SNEGSKA (reference sequence). The CDR3 runs to 11 residues. CDR3 protein: CSARVTGELFF. CDR3 DNA: TGCAGTGCTAGAGTCACCGGGGAGCTGTTTTTT.

The chain uses TRBV2 and TRBJ2-1; the match to TRBD2 covers 8 bases. The CDR3 has 14 amino acids. Germline values: CDR1 SNHLY, CDR2 FYNNEI. Trimming at V came to 6 bases and at J to 2 bases, leaving 3 bases not matched to a gene. The CDR3 sequence: CASRGRGAYNEQFF. The CDR3 DNA follows: TGTGCCAGCAGGGGGCGGGGGGCCTACAATGAGCAGTTCTTC.

The rearrangement links TRBV2 to TRBJ1-6, with unresolved D. Germline CDR1 and CDR2: SNHLY and FYNNEI. Trimming left V 3 bases short and J 7 bases short, with 10 bases between. There are 14 residues in the CDR3. The CDR3 is CASSDITVNSPLHF. The CDR3 DNA is TGTGCCAGCAGTGATATAACAGTGAATTCACCCCTCCACTTT.

The chain employs TRBV6-2 or TRBV6-3 and TRBJ1-6, with D unclear. This CDR3 region has 17 residues. The germline CDR1 and CDR2 sequences are MNHEY and SVGEGT. V was cut by 4 bases and J by 0 bases, with 13 bases left in between. DNA of the CDR3: TGTGCCAGCAGTTTTGGCAGTCTGAGCTCCTATAATTCACCCCTCCACTTT. Protein sequence: CASSFGSLSSYNSPLHF.

V is TRBV2 and J is TRBJ1-1; no reliable D call. V was pared by 1 base and J by 1 base, with 7 bases between. This CDR3 has 14 residues. Germline assignment: CDR1 SNHLY and CDR2 FYNNEI. The CDR3 loop reads CASSEGAANTEAFF. CDR3 nucleotide sequence: TGTGCCAGCAGTGAAGGGGCAGCGAACACTGAAGCTTTCTTT.

The gene calls are TRBV7-8 and TRBJ2-2; no reliable D call. Germline loops: CDR1 SGHVS, CDR2 FQNEAQ. Trimming cost V 5 bases and J 5 bases, with 9 bases left between them. The CDR3 extends over 13 amino acids. CDR3 in amino acids: CASSLGSTGELFF. As DNA, the CDR3 is TGTGCCAGCAGCCTAGGGTCGACCGGGGAGCTGTTTTTT.